This is a list of T cell receptor beta chains from one sample in a study of T cell repertoires in cytomegalovirus infection. TCRdb reprocessed the reads via MiXCR and lists one record per CDR3 protein. The profile shows 300,000 to 400,000 distinct CDR3 sequences, under 35% of them singletons. Antigens of these TCRs are unknown. The sequences come from cultured PBMCs, collected from culture after CMV antigen stimulation. These TCRs come from a human donor in good health (CMV status not recorded). Some clones in this sample may be carry-over from other donors' samples. Both conserved end residues are part of each CDR3. Fields, in order: CDR3 length, V gene, clone size, D gene, J gene, CDR3 protein, CDR3 DNA. A D gene is named only where the DNA matches it firmly. Size is stated for part of the rows, as once, few or many counts, or as a class when the clone is expanded.

15	TRBV9	.	.	TRBJ2-3	CASSVTGSGADTQYF	TGTGCCAGCAGCGTAACAGGGTCGGGCGCAGATACGCAGTATTTT
14	TRBV7-2	.	TRBD1	TRBJ1-1	CASTPATGGTEAFF	TGTGCCAGCACACCGGCCACAGGGGGCACTGAAGCTTTCTTT
17	TRBV19	.	TRBD1	TRBJ1-1	CASRAPGTVLMNTEAFF	TGTGCCAGTAGAGCGCCGGGGACAGTACTCATGAACACTGAAGCTTTCTTT
15	TRBV6-1	.	.	TRBJ1-4	CASRPQAEPNEKLFF	TGTGCCAGCAGACCCCAGGCGGAACCTAATGAAAAACTGTTTTTT
13	TRBV7-3	many	TRBD1	TRBJ1-1	CASSRDSNTEAFF	TGTGCCAGCAGCCGGGACAGTAACACTGAAGCTTTCTTT
14	TRBV6-1	.	.	TRBJ1-5	CASRTVGPDQPQHF	TGTGCCAGCAGGACGGTAGGGCCCGATCAGCCCCAGCATTTT
17	TRBV3-1	.	TRBD2	TRBJ2-5	CASSHVPRTRGRETQYF	TGTGCCAGCAGCCATGTCCCCCGGACTAGAGGTCGTGAGACCCAGTACTTC
15	TRBV2	.	TRBD1	TRBJ1-3	CASTGQAAAGNTIYF	TGTGCCAGCACCGGACAGGCGGCGGCAGGAAACACCATATATTTT
13	TRBV5-1	.	TRBD1	TRBJ1-2	CASSLEGGDGYTF	TGCGCCAGCAGCTTGGAAGGGGGCGATGGCTACACCTTC
13	TRBV6-5	many	.	TRBJ1-2	CASSYSERQGYTF	TGTGCCAGCAGTTACTCAGAGCGACAAGGCTACACCTTC
17	TRBV7-8	.	.	TRBJ2-1	CASSLAPGQTIYNEQFF	TGTGCCAGCAGCTTAGCACCAGGCCAAACTATCTACAATGAGCAGTTCTTC
17	TRBV24-1	.	.	TRBJ2-1	CATSDFTSRSSYNEQFF	TGTGCCACCAGTGATTTCACCAGCCGAAGCTCCTACAATGAGCAGTTCTTC
13	TRBV11-2	few	TRBD2	TRBJ2-1	CASSPGLVFEQFF	TGTGCCAGCAGCCCCGGACTAGTTTTTGAGCAGTTCTTC
18	TRBV7-8	few	TRBD2	TRBJ2-2	CASSLGGGGAGTTGELFF	TGTGCCAGCAGCTTAGGAGGCGGGGGGGCCGGAACGACCGGGGAGCTGTTTTTT
16	TRBV10-3	.	TRBD1	TRBJ2-1	CAISEEGDRGRNEQFF	TGTGCCATCAGTGAGGAGGGGGACAGGGGGCGCAATGAGCAGTTCTTC
15	TRBV18	few	.	TRBJ1-5	CASSLGQGINQPQHF	TGTGCCAGCTCCTTGGGGCAGGGGATCAATCAGCCCCAGCATTTT